The next 3 T cell receptor beta chains were all read from a single sample in a study of cytomegalovirus exposure and HLA in healthy donors (TCRdb year 2017). The method behind the library was the immunoSEQ multiplex PCR assay. What TCRdb holds here is the immuneACCESS table cut down to in-frame rearrangements. Part of the clones is not present; checked against another copy, under half of the missing clones reflect an unresolved V gene, and the others are unexplained. Recorded for this sample are 90,000 to 130,000 clones; around 95% of them occurred a single time. The top ten constitute 0.67% of the sample. The sequencing input was PBMCs. Receptor source: a woman between 18 and 29 years old in good health and CMV-seronegative.

This clone has just one count. This chain links TRBV9 with TRBJ2-1, with TRBD1 matching over 8 bases. Germline trimming cut 4 bases from V and 4 bases from J; bases unmatched to any gene: 7. Looked up from germline, CDR1 is SGDLS and CDR2 is YYNGEE. CDR3 size: 15 residues. The CDR3, as DNA: TGTGCCAGCAGCCAGGACAGGGAGGCTTACAATGAGCAGTTCTTC. This gives the protein CASSQDREAYNEQFF.

V is TRBV4-2 and J is TRBJ1-3, with 8 positions matching TRBD1. Germline V gene lookup returns CDR1 LGHNA and CDR2 YNFKEQ. The length of the CDR3 is 14 residues. With 2 bases clipped from V and 6 bases from J, the junction kept 3 bases outside the gene matches. The CDR3 sequence is CASSQPTGENTIYF. In DNA form, the CDR3 reads TGTGCCAGCAGCCAACCGACAGGGGAAAACACCATATATTTT.

The J gene is TRBJ2-7, the V gene TRBV28, with 9 positions matching TRBD1. The CDR3 covers 14 residues. The germline CDR1 and CDR2 sequences are MDHEN and SYDVKM. J was trimmed by 3 bases and V by 0 bases; bases with no gene match: 0. The CDR3 bases are TGTGCCAGCAGTTTATGGGGACAGGGCTACGAGCAGTACTTC. Encoded protein: CASSLWGQGYEQYF.